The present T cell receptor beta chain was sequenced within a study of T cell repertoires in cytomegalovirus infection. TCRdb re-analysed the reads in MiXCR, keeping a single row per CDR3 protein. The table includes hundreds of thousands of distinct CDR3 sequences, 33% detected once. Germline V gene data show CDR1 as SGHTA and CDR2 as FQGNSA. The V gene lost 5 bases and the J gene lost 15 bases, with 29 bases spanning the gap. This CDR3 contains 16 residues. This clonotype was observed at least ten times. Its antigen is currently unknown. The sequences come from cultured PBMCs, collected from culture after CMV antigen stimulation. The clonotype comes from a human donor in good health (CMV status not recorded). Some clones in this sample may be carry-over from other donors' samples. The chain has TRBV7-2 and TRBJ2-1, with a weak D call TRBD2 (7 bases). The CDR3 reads CASSGGGGQEGRSRFF. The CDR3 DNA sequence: TGTGCCAGCAGCGGGGGGGGGGGGCAAGAGGGCAGGAGTCGGTTCTTC.